One and the same sample provided the 20 T cell receptor beta chains below, sequenced in a study of beta chain features in type 1 diabetes (dated by TCRdb to 2017 to 2018). Receptors were amplified or captured by the immunoSEQ multiplex PCR assay. The entire amount of isolated RNA was reverse transcribed using the High Capacity cDNA Reverse Transcription Kit, so the sequenced TCRB transcripts were expressed ones. TCRdb holds this immuneACCESS table with in-frame rearrangements only. Some clones are missing; in checked studies, unresolved V genes explain under half, and the rest has no known cause. The sample records under 200,000 clones, under 9.5% of which are singletons. About 0.6% of the sample is in the top ten clones. Sequenced sample: central memory CD4+ T cells from blood. These receptors were obtained from a man younger than 35 in good health.

This clone was found many times. This chain links TRBV14 with TRBJ2-6, with D perhaps matching TRBD1 (6 bases). This CDR3 is built from 15 residues. V lost 1 base and J 4 bases, leaving 8 bases between the germline ends. Germline V gives CDR1 SGHDN, CDR2 FVKESK. CDR3 region: CASSQGQAGANVLTF. The CDR3 coding sequence is TGTGCCAGCAGCCAAGGACAGGCCGGGGCCAACGTCCTGACTTTC.

The V gene is TRBV9, the J gene TRBJ2-7, with 8 positions matching TRBD2. V shed 2 bases, J shed 3 bases, and the junction held 7 bases outside the gene matches. The CDR3 spans 15 residues. Looked up from germline, CDR1 is SGDLS and CDR2 is YYNGEE. The CDR3 nucleotides are TGTGCCAGCAGCGTCGGGACTAGTATAATCTACGAGCAGTACTTC. Residues: CASSVGTSIIYEQYF. Full variable domain (rest looked up from reference TRBV9 and TRBJ2-7): DSGVTQTPKHLITATGQRVTLRCSPRSGDLSVYWYQQSLDQGLQFLIQYYNGEERAKGNILERFSAQQFPDLHSELNLSSLELGDSALYFCASSVGTSIIYEQYFGPGTRLTVT.

The chain recombines TRBV4-3 with TRBJ1-1; D ambiguous. The V end was cut by 0 bases, the J end by 5 bases, with 7 bases between. The CDR3 is made up of 13 amino acids. Germline loops: CDR1 LGHNA, CDR2 YSLEER. The CDR3 DNA is TGCGCCAGCAGCCAAGAAACGGGGACTGAAGCTTTCTTT. This encodes CASSQETGTEAFF.

This clone was seen at least ten times. J is TRBJ2-7 and V is TRBV7-8; D not resolved. Germline CDR1 reads SGHVS; CDR2 reads FQNEAQ. The CDR3 spans 14 residues. V was trimmed by 5 bases and J by 0 bases, leaving 11 bases between them. The CDR3 sequence is CASSPLLVSYEQYF. The DNA of the CDR3 is TGTGCCAGCAGCCCCTTACTTGTCTCCTACGAGCAGTACTTC.

This clone was recorded a few times. The chain links TRBV5-5 to TRBJ2-7; 9 bases match TRBD1. Trimming took 4 bases from V and 11 from J; bases not matched to a gene: 13. The CDR3 covers 14 residues. CDR1 SGHKS and CDR2 YYEKEE come from the germline V gene (reference sequence). CDR3 sequence: CASSIQPGQGREYF. In DNA form, the CDR3 reads TGTGCCAGCAGCATCCAACCGGGACAGGGAAGGGAGTACTTC.

The chain combines TRBV2 with TRBJ1-5, with TRBD1 identical over 9 bases. The CDR3 has 16 amino acids. Germline V lookup: CDR1 SNHLY, CDR2 FYNNEI. The V segment lost 0 bases and the J segment 7 bases; nucleotides outside the gene matches: 7. CDR3 DNA: TGTGCCAGCAGTGAAGCGGCGACAGGGGGAAACCAGCCCCAGCATTTT. The encoded protein is CASSEAATGGNQPQHF.

In its sample, this clone was seen a few times. This rearrangement joins TRBV6-4 to TRBJ2-2; the match to TRBD2 covers 12 bases. In germline, CDR1 is MRHNA, CDR2 SNTAGT. V lost 6 bases to trimming and J lost 3 bases; unmatched junction nucleotides: 5. The CDR3 extends over 16 amino acids. The CDR3 bases are TGTGCCAGCAGCCGGACTAGCGGGATGGACACCGGGGAGCTGTTTTTT. Translating gives CASSRTSGMDTGELFF.

This clone has just a few counts. The sample carries other DNA sequences with the same CDR3. The CDR3 protein is CASSDGQGDQPQHF. The CDR3 DNA reads TGTGCCAGCAGCGATGGACAGGGGGATCAGCCCCAGCATTTT. The chain employs TRBV5-6 and TRBJ1-5; 10 bases are shared with TRBD1. The germline gives CDR1 SGHDT, CDR2 YYEEEE. This CDR3 spans 14 amino acids. Germline trimming cut 4 bases from V and 5 bases from J; bases unmatched to any gene: 3.

This chain connects TRBV9 to TRBJ1-1, with a tentative D call TRBD1 (6 bases). Germline V gene data show CDR1 as SGDLS and CDR2 as YYNGEE. The CDR3 spans 14 residues. V shed 3 bases and J shed 7 bases, with 16 bases lying between them. CDR3 region: CASSAPGHPNEAFF. In DNA, the CDR3 is TGTGCCAGCAGCGCCCCGGGACACCCAAATGAAGCTTTCTTT.

This clone was seen a handful of times. This chain uses TRBV9 with TRBJ1-3; tentatively, D is TRBD1 (6 bases). CDR3 length: 16 residues. The V and J ends lost 0 bases and 4 bases respectively, with 14 bases between them. Germline assignment: CDR1 SGDLS and CDR2 YYNGEE. This chain's CDR3 is CASSVEGQYSGNTIYF. As DNA, the CDR3 is TGTGCCAGCAGCGTAGAAGGACAGTATTCGGGAAACACCATATATTTT.

This clone was detected a few times. This chain links TRBV6-1 with TRBJ2-7; the D gene is possibly TRBD1 (7 bases). Germline V gene data show CDR1 as MNHNS and CDR2 as SASEGT. V was shortened by 4 bases and J by 5 bases, with 15 bases between the two germline ends. The CDR3 loop spans 14 amino acids. In DNA form, the CDR3 reads TGTGCCAGCAGTGGGCAGGGGGGCTTCAACGAGCAGTACTTC. Amino acids: CASSGQGGFNEQYF.

The chain is built from TRBV25-1 and TRBJ1-4; D is ambiguous. V lost 3 bases and J lost 7, with 12 bases in between. The CDR3 runs to 14 residues. Looked up from germline, CDR1 is MGHDK and CDR2 is SYGVNS. This CDR3 reads CASSEEGGSEKLFF. The CDR3 nucleotides are TGTGCCAGCAGTGAGGAGGGAGGAAGTGAAAAACTGTTTTTT.

The rearrangement uses TRBV27 and TRBJ2-5; 7 nucleotides match TRBD1. Germline-derived CDR1 and CDR2 are MNHEY and SMNVEV (reference sequence). This CDR3 is 15 amino acids long. V lost 6 bases to trimming and J lost 3 bases; unmatched junction nucleotides: 10. The CDR3 nucleotides are TGTGCCAGCAGCCGGAAACAGGGGACAGAAGAGACCCAGTACTTC. Translating gives CASSRKQGTEETQYF.

This chain uses TRBV6-5 with TRBJ1-2; unclear D gene. From germline, CDR1 is MNHEY and CDR2 SVGAGI. The CDR3 loop spans 12 amino acids. Trimming removed 6 bases from V and 2 bases from J, with 7 bases in between. CDR3 sequence (DNA): TGTGCCAGCAGAAAAGAGAACTATGGCTACACCTTC. Its protein product is CASRKENYGYTF.

The V and J genes are TRBV7-3 and TRBJ2-7, with D possibly matching TRBD1 (6 bases). This CDR3 is built from 15 residues. Per germline, CDR1 SGHTA and CDR2 FQGTGA. The V end lost 3 bases, the J end lost 2 bases, and 14 bases lay between the germline ends. The CDR3 region is CASSFSPGQAYEQYF. CDR3 sequence (DNA): TGTGCCAGCAGCTTTTCCCCGGGACAAGCCTACGAGCAGTACTTC.

The chain links TRBV6-5 to TRBJ1-1; 7 bases agree with TRBD1. The germline gives CDR1 MNHEY, CDR2 SVGAGI. Losses at the gene ends were 5 bases for V and 0 bases for J; bases not matched to a gene: 6. There are 15 residues in the CDR3. The CDR3 region is CASSPDRDMNTEAFF. Here the CDR3 DNA reads TGTGCCAGCAGTCCCGACAGGGACATGAACACTGAAGCTTTCTTT.

This clone appeared a few times. The J gene is TRBJ2-7, the V gene TRBV5-1; 9 bases match TRBD1. The CDR3 loop spans 12 amino acids. CDR1 is SGHRS, CDR2 YFSETQ, per germline. V trimming: 4 bases; J trimming: 6 bases; junction bases outside the gene matches: 2. DNA of the CDR3: TGCGCCAGCAGCCAGGACAGGGGCGAGCAGTACTTC. Its protein product is CASSQDRGEQYF.

This clone was recorded a few times. This chain connects TRBV6-5 to TRBJ2-3, with unresolved D. Germline CDR1 MNHEY, CDR2 SVGAGI. Deletions cut 2 bases from V and 5 bases from J, with 11 bases between. This CDR3 has 14 amino acids. CDR3 in DNA: TGTGCCAGCAGTTACCACCCTTCGGGAGATACGCAGTATTTT. Translating it yields CASSYHPSGDTQYF.

There are a few counts of this clone. The chain uses TRBV19 and TRBJ1-5, with D uncertain. The CDR3 extends over 16 amino acids. V was cut by 3 bases and J by 0 bases, with 12 bases left in between. Per the germline V gene, CDR1 is LNHDA and CDR2 is SQIVND (reference sequence). The DNA for the CDR3 is TGTGCCAGTAGTATTAGATCGGGGATTAGCAATCAGCCCCAGCATTTT. As protein: CASSIRSGISNQPQHF.

CDR3 sequence (DNA): TGTGCCAGCAGTCCTGAGCGGCTGCGGAACACTGAAGCTTTCTTT. It codes for CASSPERLRNTEAFF. The J gene is TRBJ1-1, the V gene TRBV5-8; D gene ambiguous. The germline CDR1 and CDR2 sequences are SGHTS and YDEGEE. The CDR3 is 15 residues long. V was cut by 5 bases and J by 1 base, with 15 bases left in between.